Listed below are T cell receptor beta chains from one sample, sequenced in a study of Graves' ophthalmopathy and Graves' hyperthyroidism. TCRdb re-analysed the multiplex PCR reads in MiXCR, keeping a single row per CDR3 protein. The table lists about 620,000 distinct CDR3 sequences, about a fifth of them singletons. The sample was peripheral blood. The receptors shown here come from a young woman with stable Graves' hyperthyroidism. Some clones in this sample may be carry-over from other donors' samples. Both conserved end residues are part of each CDR3. The D gene is left open where the match is weak. Clone size is given for some rows only: seen once, a few or many times, or a class if the clone is expanded.

v_gene: TRBV6-5; abundance: few; d_gene: .; j_gene: TRBJ1-1; CDR3aa: CASSYSQIGYDTEAFF; CDR3nt: TGTGCCAGCAGTTACTCCCAGATTGGGTACGACACTGAAGCTTTCTTT
v_gene: TRBV28; abundance: .; d_gene: TRBD1; j_gene: TRBJ2-7; CDR3aa: CASPRDRGYEQYF; CDR3nt: TGTGCCAGCCCGAGGGACAGGGGATACGAGCAGTACTTC
v_gene: TRBV6-2/TRBV6-3; abundance: many; d_gene: .; j_gene: TRBJ2-2; CDR3aa: CASSYGPGRHAANTGELFF; CDR3nt: TGTGCCAGCAGTTACGGACCGGGACGTCACGCCGCGAACACCGGGGAGCTGTTTTTT
v_gene: TRBV28; abundance: few; d_gene: .; j_gene: TRBJ1-1; CDR3aa: CASRRTWGSPEAFF; CDR3nt: TGTGCCAGCAGGCGTACGTGGGGTAGCCCTGAAGCTTTCTTT
v_gene: TRBV6-7; abundance: many; d_gene: .; j_gene: TRBJ1-1; CDR3aa: CARELRQSMNTEAFF; CDR3nt: TGTGCCAGAGAGCTGAGACAGTCCATGAACACTGAAGCTTTCTTT
v_gene: TRBV7-8; abundance: many; d_gene: TRBD1; j_gene: TRBJ1-2; CDR3aa: CASSTWDRPSYGYTF; CDR3nt: TGTGCCAGCAGCACTTGGGACAGGCCATCCTATGGCTACACCTTC
v_gene: TRBV5-1; abundance: many; d_gene: .; j_gene: TRBJ1-1; CDR3aa: CASSLAWGTNTEAFF; CDR3nt: TGCGCCAGCAGCTTGGCCTGGGGGACAAACACTGAAGCTTTCTTT
v_gene: TRBV6-1; abundance: .; d_gene: .; j_gene: TRBJ1-5; CDR3aa: CASSETSFFRQHF; CDR3nt: TGTGCCAGCAGTGAAACTTCGTTCTTTCGCCAGCATTTT
v_gene: TRBV15; abundance: many; d_gene: .; j_gene: TRBJ2-2; CDR3aa: CATSGRDLANTGELFF; CDR3nt: TGTGCCACCAGCGGCCGGGACTTAGCGAACACCGGGGAGCTGTTTTTT
v_gene: TRBV11-1; abundance: .; d_gene: TRBD2; j_gene: TRBJ2-2; CDR3aa: CASSRSTSGGSGELFF; CDR3nt: TGTGCCAGCAGCCGCTCAACTAGCGGGGGGTCCGGGGAGCTGTTTTTT
v_gene: TRBV6-1; abundance: .; d_gene: .; j_gene: TRBJ1-1; CDR3aa: CASSGLARTAFF; CDR3nt: TGTGCCAGCAGTGGACTGGCCCGGACAGCTTTCTTT
v_gene: TRBV12-5; abundance: many; d_gene: .; j_gene: TRBJ2-7; CDR3aa: CASGLVIPRVGNEQYF; CDR3nt: TGTGCTAGTGGTTTGGTAATTCCGAGAGTGGGGAACGAGCAGTACTTC
v_gene: TRBV6-1; abundance: many; d_gene: TRBD1; j_gene: TRBJ2-2; CDR3aa: CASRGTGTNTGELFF; CDR3nt: TGTGCCAGCAGGGGGACAGGGACGAACACCGGGGAGCTGTTTTTT
v_gene: TRBV6-5; abundance: few; d_gene: .; j_gene: TRBJ1-1; CDR3aa: CASSYAGGGGAEAFF; CDR3nt: TGTGCCAGCAGTTACGCGGGGGGCGGGGGCGCTGAAGCTTTCTTT
v_gene: TRBV11-2; abundance: few; d_gene: .; j_gene: TRBJ1-2; CDR3aa: CASSQGPTSFYGYTF; CDR3nt: TGTGCCAGCAGCCAGGGCCCGACCTCCTTCTATGGCTACACCTTC